Below, one TCR beta chain is given with its context. The sample is drawn from a study of shared T cell receptors in the human thymus. Sequenced by immunoSEQ multiplex PCR; TCRdb stores in-frame clones only, minus some. The data show more than 550,000 clones, 75% to 90% seen once. The data were also submitted as part of a second study, on human thymus T cells. That paper states: Overlap was high between thymic repertoires from unrelated individuals, as reported in related research.

Material for sequencing was thymocytes. The TCR comes from a girl less than two years old with a congenital heart defect.

As DNA, the CDR3 is TGCAGCGTTGCGGACGGGACTAACAATGAGCAGTTCTTC. Translating it yields CSVADGTNNEQFF. The chain carries TRBV29-1 and TRBJ2-1; 7 bases agree with TRBD2. After removal of 4 bases from V and 5 bases from J, the junction contained 5 bases not matched to a gene. Germline V gene sequence: CDR1 SQVTM, CDR2 ANQGSEA. The CDR3 contains 13 residues.